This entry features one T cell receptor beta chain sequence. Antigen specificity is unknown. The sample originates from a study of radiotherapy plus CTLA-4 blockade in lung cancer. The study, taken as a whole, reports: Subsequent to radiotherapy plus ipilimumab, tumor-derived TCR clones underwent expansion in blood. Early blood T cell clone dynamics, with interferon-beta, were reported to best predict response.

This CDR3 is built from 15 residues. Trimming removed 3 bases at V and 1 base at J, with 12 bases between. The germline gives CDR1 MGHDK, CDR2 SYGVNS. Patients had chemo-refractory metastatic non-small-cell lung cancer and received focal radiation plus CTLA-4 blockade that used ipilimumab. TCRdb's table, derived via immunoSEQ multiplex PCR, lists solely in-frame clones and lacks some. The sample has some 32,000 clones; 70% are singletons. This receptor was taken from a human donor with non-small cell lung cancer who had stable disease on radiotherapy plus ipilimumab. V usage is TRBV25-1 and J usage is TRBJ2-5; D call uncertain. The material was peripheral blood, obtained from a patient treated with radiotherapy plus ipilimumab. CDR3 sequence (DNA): TGTGCCAGCAGTGATCGGTCAGGCCTCCAAGAGACCCAGTACTTC. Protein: CASSDRSGLQETQYF.